This TCR beta chain came from a study of T cell changes during pregnancy in multiple sclerosis. Germline V gene lookup returns CDR1 SQVTM and CDR2 ANQGSEA. V lost 6 bases and J lost 5; bases outside the gene matches: 7. This CDR3 is built from 16 residues. Assay: immunoSEQ multiplex PCR; the TCRdb copy retains only in-frame clones and omits some. The data contain about 41,000 clones, 80% to 90% of them singletons. Here the sequenced sample was CD4+ T cells from peripheral blood mononuclear cells, taken in the first trimester of pregnancy. This rearrangement joins TRBV29-1 to TRBJ2-1, with 16 positions matching TRBD2. This clonotype originated in a female donor with multiple sclerosis, enrolled in a pregnancy study. The CDR3 loop reads CSVGGLAGGPNNEQFF. The CDR3 nucleotides read TGCAGCGTAGGGGGACTAGCGGGAGGGCCAAACAATGAGCAGTTCTTC.